This T cell receptor (beta chain) was sequenced during a study of T cells expressing NK-cell markers. Study-wide background: TCR beta repertoires came from sorted CD3+CD56+NKG2C+, CD3+CD56+NKG2C- and CD3+CD56-NKG2C+ T cells.

TCRdb re-called the 5' RACE reads and gives one entry per CDR3 protein, without DNA. The listing contains around 550,000 distinct CDR3 sequences. Notes on the study in general: No clear determination of HCMV specificity was made for expanded NKG2C+ T cell clones. The dominant NKG2C+ clonotypes represented about 1.0-7.0% of CD8+ T cells in six donors.

The germline CDR1 and CDR2 sequences are PRHDT and FYEKMQ (reference sequence). The CDR3 contains 18 residues. Points on this clonotype: Its antigen is not known.

The specimen sequenced was blood T cells: a sorted CD56 or NKG2C T cell subset, CD4+ or CD8+ T cells, or bulk PBMC T cells (not recorded which). This sequence was found in a young man in good health. The gene calls are TRBV13 and TRBJ2-2; TCRdb returns TRBD1, unconfirmable since there is no DNA. CDR3: CASSLYLRGGINTGELFF.